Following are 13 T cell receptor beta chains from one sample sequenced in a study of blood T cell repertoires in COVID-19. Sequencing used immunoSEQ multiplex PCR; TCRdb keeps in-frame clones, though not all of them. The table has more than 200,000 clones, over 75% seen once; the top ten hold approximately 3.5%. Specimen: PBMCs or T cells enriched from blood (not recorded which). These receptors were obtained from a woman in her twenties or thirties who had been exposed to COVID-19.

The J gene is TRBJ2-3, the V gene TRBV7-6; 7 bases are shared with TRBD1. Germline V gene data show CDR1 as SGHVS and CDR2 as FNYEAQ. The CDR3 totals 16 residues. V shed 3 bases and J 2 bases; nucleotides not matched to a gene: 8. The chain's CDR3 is CASSFLGQDTTDTQYF. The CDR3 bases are TGTGCCAGCAGCTTCCTAGGACAGGACACCACAGATACGCAGTATTTT.

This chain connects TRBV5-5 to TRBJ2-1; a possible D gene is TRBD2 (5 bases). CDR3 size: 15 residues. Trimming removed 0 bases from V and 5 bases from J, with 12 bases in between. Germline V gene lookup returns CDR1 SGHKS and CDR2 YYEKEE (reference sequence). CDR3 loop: CASSLVGRRDNEQFF. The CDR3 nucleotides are TGTGCCAGCAGCTTGGTGGGGAGACGGGACAATGAGCAGTTCTTC.

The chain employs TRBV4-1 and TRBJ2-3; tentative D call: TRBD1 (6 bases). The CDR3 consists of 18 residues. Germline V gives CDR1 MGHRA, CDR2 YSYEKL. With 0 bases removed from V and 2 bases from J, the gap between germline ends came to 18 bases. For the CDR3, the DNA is TGCGCCAGCAGCCAAGATAGGACAGTAGTTACTTACACAGATACGCAGTATTTT. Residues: CASSQDRTVVTYTDTQYF.

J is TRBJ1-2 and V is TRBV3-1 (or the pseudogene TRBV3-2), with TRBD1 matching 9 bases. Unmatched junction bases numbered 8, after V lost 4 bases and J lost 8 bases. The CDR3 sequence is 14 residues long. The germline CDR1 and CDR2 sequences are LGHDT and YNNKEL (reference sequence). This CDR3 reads CASSRTGERFGYTF. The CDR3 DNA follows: TGTGCCAGCAGCCGGACAGGGGAGAGGTTCGGCTACACCTTC.

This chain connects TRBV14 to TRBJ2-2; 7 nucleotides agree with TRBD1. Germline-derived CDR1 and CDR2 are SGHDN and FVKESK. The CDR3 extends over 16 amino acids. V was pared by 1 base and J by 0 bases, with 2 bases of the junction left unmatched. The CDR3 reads CASSQAGQTNTGELFF. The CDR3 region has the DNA TGTGCCAGCAGCCAAGCGGGACAGACGAACACCGGGGAGCTGTTTTTT.

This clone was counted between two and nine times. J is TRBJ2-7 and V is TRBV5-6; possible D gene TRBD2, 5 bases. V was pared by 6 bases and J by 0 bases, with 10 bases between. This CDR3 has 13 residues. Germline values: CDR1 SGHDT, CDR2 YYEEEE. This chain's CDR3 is CASMAGSSYEQYF. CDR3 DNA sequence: TGTGCCAGCATGGCGGGTAGCTCCTACGAGCAGTACTTC.

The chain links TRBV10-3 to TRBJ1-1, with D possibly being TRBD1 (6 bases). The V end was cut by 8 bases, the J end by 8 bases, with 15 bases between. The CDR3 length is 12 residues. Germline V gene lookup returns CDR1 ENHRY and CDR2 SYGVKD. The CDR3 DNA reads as TGTGCCATCGGACGGGACATAGCCGAAGCTTTCTTT. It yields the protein CAIGRDIAEAFF.

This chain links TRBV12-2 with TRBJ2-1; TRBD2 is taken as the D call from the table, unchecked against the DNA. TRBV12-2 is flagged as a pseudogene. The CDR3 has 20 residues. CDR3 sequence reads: CASRLPQRINKTSGYNEQFF. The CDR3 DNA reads TGTGCAAGTCGCTTACCCCAGCGAATAAATAAGACTAGCGGCTACAATGAGCAGTTCTTC.

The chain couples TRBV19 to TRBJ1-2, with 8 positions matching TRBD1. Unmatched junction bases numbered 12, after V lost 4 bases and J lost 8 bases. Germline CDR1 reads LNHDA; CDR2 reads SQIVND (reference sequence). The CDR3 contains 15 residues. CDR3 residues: CASSKDRVGVMGYTF. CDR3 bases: TGTGCCAGTAGTAAGGACAGGGTCGGAGTAATGGGCTACACCTTC. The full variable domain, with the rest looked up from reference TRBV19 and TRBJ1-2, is DGGITQSPKYLFRKEGQNVTLSCEQNLNHDAMYWYRQDPGQGLRLIYYSQIVNDFQKGDIAEGYSVSREKKESFPLTVTSAQKNPTAFYLCASSKDRVGVMGYTFGSGTRLTVV.

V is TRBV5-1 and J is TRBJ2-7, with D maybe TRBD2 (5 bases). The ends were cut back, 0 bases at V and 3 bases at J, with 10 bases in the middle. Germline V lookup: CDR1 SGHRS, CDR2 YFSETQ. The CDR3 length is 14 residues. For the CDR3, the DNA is TGCGCCAGCAGCTTGGAAGGACGGGGCTACGAGCAGTACTTC. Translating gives CASSLEGRGYEQYF.

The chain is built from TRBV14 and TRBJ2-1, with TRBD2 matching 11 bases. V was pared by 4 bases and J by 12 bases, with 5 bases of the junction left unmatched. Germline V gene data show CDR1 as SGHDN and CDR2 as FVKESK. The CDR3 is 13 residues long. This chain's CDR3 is CASSLAGGILQFF. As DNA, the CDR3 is TGTGCCAGCAGCCTAGCGGGGGGGATTCTGCAGTTCTTC. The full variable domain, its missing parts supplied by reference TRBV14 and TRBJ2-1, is EAGVTQFPSHSVIEKGQTVTLRCDPISGHDNLYWYRRVMGKEIKFLLHFVKESKQDESGMPNNRFLAERTGGTYSTLKVQPAELEDSGVYFCASSLAGGILQFFGPGTRLTVL.

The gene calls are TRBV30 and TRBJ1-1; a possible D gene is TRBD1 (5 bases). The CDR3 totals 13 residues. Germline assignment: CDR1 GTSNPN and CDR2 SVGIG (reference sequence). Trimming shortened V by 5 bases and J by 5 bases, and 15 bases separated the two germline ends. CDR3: CAWGALAGTEAFF. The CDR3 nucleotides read TGTGCCTGGGGGGCCCTAGCAGGTACTGAAGCTTTCTTT.

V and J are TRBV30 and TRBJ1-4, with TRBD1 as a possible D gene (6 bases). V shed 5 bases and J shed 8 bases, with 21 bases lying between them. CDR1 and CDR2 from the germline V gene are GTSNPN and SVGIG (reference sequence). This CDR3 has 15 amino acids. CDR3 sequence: CAWAHPTGFEEKLFF. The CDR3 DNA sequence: TGTGCCTGGGCGCACCCAACAGGGTTCGAAGAAAAACTGTTTTTT.